This T cell receptor beta chain came from a study of OX40 agonist ivuxolimab in advanced cancers. Measured with immunoSEQ multiplex PCR; TCRdb has only the in-frame clones, and not every one. The data hold 35,000 to 55,000 clones, with around 85% observed a single time. General observations from the study: With doses of 0.1 to 3.0 mg/kg, CD4+ and CD8+ blood T cells had undergone clonal expansion by week 6.

The germline V and J ends were trimmed by 3 bases and 4 bases, with 10 bases remaining between them. The CDR3 is 13 residues long. CDR1 is MNHNS and CDR2 is SASEGT in the germline V gene. As to this clone: The antigen is unknown.

The sequence was obtained from an adult with an advanced solid tumor such as melanoma, head and neck, liver or kidney cancer. The material sequenced was CD4+ or CD8+ T cells sorted from blood, taken in a trial of the OX40 agonist ivuxolimab. The chain has TRBV6-1 and TRBJ2-7; D may be TRBD2 (5 bases). The CDR3 nucleotides are TGTGCCAGCAGTGATGTTCCGGGGTACGAGCAGTACTTC. This gives the protein CASSDVPGYEQYF.